The rows below give T cell receptor beta chains drawn from one sample of a study of blood T cell repertoires in COVID-19. Sequenced by immunoSEQ multiplex PCR; TCRdb stores in-frame clones only, minus some. This repertoire shows under 350,000 clones, about nine tenths found once; its top ten account for approximately 2.2%. Sequencing was performed on peripheral blood. The receptor set was obtained from a man aged 50 or older with acute or convalescent COVID-19. CDR3s include the opening cysteine and the closing phenylalanine or tryptophan. The D gene is left open where the match is weak. Clone size, where shown, is once, few, many, or a class for clones that have expanded.

d_call clone_size j_call v_call cdr3_aa cdr3_nt
NA NA TRBJ1-5 TRBV6-6 CASSQQVNQPQHF TGTGCCAGCAGTCAACAGGTAAATCAGCCCCAGCATTTT
NA NA TRBJ2-4 TRBV29-1 CSARVLNIQYF TGCAGCGCCCGGGTCTTAAACATTCAGTACTTC
TRBD2 NA TRBJ2-5 TRBV7-7 CASSHPSGTGGQETQYF TGTGCTAGCAGCCACCCGTCCGGGACGGGAGGGCAAGAGACCCAGTACTTC
NA NA TRBJ1-4 TRBV2 CASAPSGTPSTNEKLFF TGTGCCAGCGCCCCCAGTGGGACTCCCTCAACTAATGAAAAACTGTTTTTT
NA NA TRBJ1-3 TRBV5-6 CASSLYMRGSGNTIYF TGTGCCAGCAGCTTGTATATGAGGGGGTCTGGAAACACCATATATTTT
TRBD1 NA TRBJ1-2 TRBV5-5 CASSLSGQDNGYTF TGTGCCAGCAGCTTGTCGGGACAGGATAATGGCTACACCTTC
TRBD1 NA TRBJ1-5 TRBV2 CASSDERTGNQPQHF TGTGCCAGCAGTGATGAGCGGACAGGAAATCAGCCCCAGCATTTT
NA NA TRBJ2-5 TRBV5-1 CASSLGDLKGETQYF TGCGCCAGCAGCTTGGGGGACTTGAAGGGGGAGACCCAGTACTTC
TRBD1 NA TRBJ2-3 TRBV7-3 CASSWTGGSTDTQYF TGTGCCAGCAGCTGGACAGGGGGGAGCACAGATACGCAGTATTTT
TRBD1 NA TRBJ1-2 TRBV25-1 CATLQGSGGYTF TGTGCCACCCTACAGGGGTCGGGAGGCTACACCTTC
TRBD1 NA TRBJ1-6 TRBV19 CASSITPGQSVSVNSPLHF TGTGCCAGTAGTATAACACCGGGACAGAGTGTGTCGGTGAATTCACCCCTCCACTTT
NA NA TRBJ1-2 TRBV6-6 CASSSGQLDRGYTF TGTGCCAGCAGTTCGGGACAACTCGACCGTGGCTACACCTTC
NA NA TRBJ1-1 TRBV5-1 CASSLNPGGNTEAFF TGCGCCAGCAGCTTGAATCCCGGGGGAAACACTGAAGCTTTCTTT
TRBD1 NA TRBJ1-2 TRBV4-1 CASSQSGTENYGYTF TGCGCCAGCAGCCAATCCGGGACAGAAAACTATGGCTACACCTTC
NA NA TRBJ2-6 TRBV5-1 CASSLLSSGANVLTF TGCGCCAGCAGCTTGCTCTCCTCTGGGGCCAACGTCCTGACTTTC
NA NA TRBJ2-4 TRBV5-1 CASSLDNLAKNIQYF TGCGCCAGCAGCTTGGACAACCTAGCCAAAAACATTCAGTACTTC
TRBD1 NA TRBJ1-6 TRBV25-1 CASSDLRTGLSPLHF TGTGCCAGCAGTGATTTGCGGACAGGGCTTTCACCCCTCCACTTT
TRBD2 NA TRBJ2-3 TRBV11-3 CASSLGGLATDTQYF TGTGCCAGCAGCTTAGGGGGACTAGCGACAGATACGCAGTATTTT
NA NA TRBJ1-2 TRBV7-8 CASSLRENGGYTF TGTGCCAGCAGCCTACGGGAGAATGGTGGCTACACCTTC
TRBD1 NA TRBJ1-3 TRBV7-8 CASSSTGTGVGNTIYF TGTGCCAGCAGCTCCACCGGGACAGGGGTAGGAAACACCATATATTTT
NA NA TRBJ1-6 TRBV7-2 CASRGALGSPLHF TGTGCCAGCAGAGGGGCCTTAGGTTCACCCCTCCACTTT
TRBD2 NA TRBJ2-3 TRBV23-1 CASTKQLAGGTSTDTQYF TGCGCCAGCACAAAGCAACTAGCGGGGGGTACTAGCACAGATACGCAGTATTTT
NA NA TRBJ1-4 TRBV9 CASSAQGQVGEKLFF TGTGCCAGCAGCGCCCAGGGACAAGTTGGTGAAAAACTGTTTTTT
NA NA TRBJ1-1 TRBV7-5 CARSALWGRDTEAFF TGTGCCAGAAGCGCGTTGTGGGGGCGCGACACTGAAGCTTTCTTT
NA once TRBJ2-3 TRBV3-1/TRBV3-2 CASSPGDTQYF TGTGCCAGCAGCCCAGGTGATACGCAGTATTTT
NA NA TRBJ1-5 TRBV23-1 CASSHWRGNQPQHF TGCGCCAGCAGTCATTGGAGGGGAAATCAGCCCCAGCATTTT
NA NA TRBJ1-6 TRBV27 CASRTGSSYNSPLHF TGTGCCAGCAGAACAGGGAGCTCCTATAATTCACCCCTCCACTTT
NA NA TRBJ2-7 TRBV12-3/TRBV12-4 CASSSRYEQYF TGTGCCAGCAGCTCCCGCTACGAGCAGTACTTC
TRBD1 NA TRBJ1-2 TRBV9 CASSVEGTGIYGYTF TGTGCCAGCAGCGTAGAGGGGACAGGGATCTATGGCTACACCTTC
NA NA TRBJ2-1 TRBV7-2 CARTVSYNEQFF TGTGCCAGGACAGTTTCCTACAATGAGCAGTTCTTC
NA once TRBJ2-5 TRBV6-5 CASSYWRGSQETQYF TGTGCCAGCAGTTACTGGAGAGGAAGTCAAGAGACCCAGTACTTC
TRBD1 NA TRBJ1-3 TRBV9 CASSEGQGGNTIYF TGTGCCAGCAGCGAAGGACAGGGAGGAAACACCATATATTTT